These 19 T cell receptor beta chains share one sample of origin, sequenced in a study of tissue T cells after allogeneic stem cell transplantation. Time point defined: mouse harvest day 7 after allogeneic transplant. Each mouse received 10^7 T-cell-depleted marrow cells plus 10^6 splenic CD5+ T cells by tail vein. Here immunoSEQ multiplex PCR was the method, and the copy in TCRdb shows in-frame clones only, minus some. Seen here are around 6,700 clones, under 50% observed once, and the top ten hold around 7%. The sequencing input was gut tissue. The receptor source for this set is a female BALB/c mouse given C57BL/6 T cells with graft-versus-host disease after an allogeneic hematopoietic cell transplant.

Details on this clone: Mouse gene names and germline throughout. Coverage ceases 1 residue before the CDR3 finishes, and the germline J gene fills in the end. This sequence joins TRBV31 and TRBJ1-1; D ambiguous. Germline-derived CDR1 and CDR2 are GKSSPN and SITVG. This CDR3 has 13 residues. The germline V and J ends were trimmed by 0 bases and 1 base, with 6 bases remaining between them. CDR3 protein: CAWSLGGNTEVFF. The covered CDR3 bases are TGTGCCTGGAGTCTGGGTGGGAACACAGAAGTCTTC.

Note on this clone: The listed genes are named as in mouse. The CDR3 extends 1 residue past the end of the read, so its final part is completed from the germline J gene. The chain is built from TRBV29 and TRBJ1-1; no firm D call. Germline V gene lookup returns CDR1 MSHET and CDR2 SYDVDS. V lost 4 bases and J 10 bases, leaving 10 bases between the germline ends. This CDR3 has 11 amino acids. The chain's CDR3 is CASSSGRGVFF. The CDR3 DNA, read in part, is TGTGCTAGCAGTTCCGGGCGAGGAGTCTTC.

As regards this clone: Germline and genes: mouse. The read ends 1 residue before the CDR3 terminus; that terminus is restored from the germline J gene. The V and J genes are TRBV26 and TRBJ2-2; weak D call: TRBD2 (7 bases). Trimming stripped 2 bases from V and 0 bases from J, with 7 bases between. The CDR3 runs 15 residues. From germline, CDR1 is KGHPV and CDR2 FQNQEV (reference sequence). CDR3: CASSLGGPNTGQLYF. The covered CDR3 bases are TGTGCCAGCAGTCTGGGGGGGCCAAACACCGGGCAGCTCTAC.

This clone came up a few times. These gene names are mouse names. The read terminates 1 residue ahead of where the CDR3 ends, so the germline J gene completes it. The rearrangement joins TRBV13-1 to TRBJ2-4; D gene ambiguous. The germline V gene has CDR1 NSHNY and CDR2 SYGAGN. This CDR3 contains 13 residues. Trimming removed 3 bases at V and 2 bases at J, with 7 bases between. The sequenced part of the CDR3 DNA is TGTGCCAGCAGTGTCCTGCCTCAAAACACCTTGTAC. Translated, it gives CASSVLPQNTLY. The whole CDR3 sequence is CASSVLPQNTLYF.

Comment on this clone: At one boundary the junction diverges from the germline segment, which might be a read error. Mouse gene names and germline throughout. The sequenced fragment ends 1 residue before the CDR3 boundary, so the rest is inferred from the germline J gene. The V gene is TRBV26, the J gene TRBJ2-7; 7 positions match TRBD2. The germline CDR1 and CDR2 sequences are KGHPV and FQNQEV (reference sequence). The CDR3 is 13 amino acids. Partial CDR3 DNA: TGTGCCAGCGGTCTGGTGGGGGGTGGAGAACAGTAC. Translated, it gives CASGLVGGGEQY. The full CDR3 is CASGLVGGGEQYF.

With regard to this clone: Genes and germline are mouse. Read coverage stops 1 residue before the CDR3 terminus; the germline J gene supplies the remainder. The genes are TRBV15 and TRBJ2-1, with D possibly TRBD1 on 5 matching bases. V lost 0 bases, J lost 5 bases, and 8 bases lay in between. CDR1 and CDR2 from the germline V gene are SGHND and FRSKSL. This CDR3 contains 14 residues. The CDR3 sequence: CASSLAGRDAEQFF. The CDR3 DNA, read in part, is TGTGCCAGCAGTTTAGCGGGCAGGGATGCTGAGCAGTTC.

This clone was counted a few times. Gene names are the mouse ones. The read falls 1 residue short of the CDR3 end, and the missing part is taken from the germline J gene. The V and J genes are TRBV26 and TRBJ1-3, with a possible D match to TRBD1 (6 bases). Germline CDR1 reads KGHPV; CDR2 reads FQNQEV (reference sequence). CDR3 length equals 14 residues. V lost 4 bases to trimming and J lost 3 bases, with 10 bases between them. The CDR3 loop is CASSRTGIGNTLYF. Partial CDR3 DNA: TGTGCCAGCAGTCGAACAGGGATTGGAAATACGCTCTAT.

Comment on this clone: Gene names denote mouse genes. The read comes to an end 1 residue before the CDR3 does, leaving the germline J gene to fill in the end. The V call is TRBV26, the J call TRBJ2-2; the D gene is possibly TRBD2 (7 bases). The V gene lost 2 bases and the J gene lost 4 bases, with 8 bases spanning the gap. Germline V gene data show CDR1 as KGHPV and CDR2 as FQNQEV (reference sequence). This CDR3 comprises 14 residues. CDR3 sequence: CASSLGGRTGQLYF. CDR3 DNA (partial): TGTGCCAGCAGTCTGGGGGGGCGCACCGGGCAGCTCTAC.

As regards this clone: The gene symbols are mouse symbols. The read halts 1 residue ahead of the CDR3 end, with the missing end drawn from the germline J gene. The V call is TRBV2, the J call TRBJ2-2, with D unresolved. The CDR3 covers 13 residues. Trimming pared 2 bases from V and 2 bases from J, leaving 3 bases between. CDR1 and CDR2 (germline): LGHNA, YSYQKL. The CDR3 loop reads CASSQQNTGQLYF. Incomplete CDR3 DNA: TGTGCCAGCAGCCAACAGAACACCGGGCAGCTCTAC.

On this clone: The genes and germline here are from mouse. The sequence runs out 1 residue before the end of the CDR3; the remainder is reconstructed from the germline J gene. This chain links TRBV12-1 with TRBJ2-2; unclear D gene. Deletions cut 2 bases from V and 3 bases from J, with 6 bases between. Per the germline V gene, CDR1 is SGHSN and CDR2 is HYEKVE. The length of the CDR3 is 13 residues. CDR3 residues: CASSREDTGQLYF. Partial CDR3 DNA: TGTGCCAGCTCTCGGGAGGACACCGGGCAGCTCTAC.

Details on this clone: Gene names and germline match the mouse. The read gets to within 1 residue of the CDR3 end, and the germline J gene fills in the rest. This chain uses TRBV12-2 with TRBJ1-4; D is possibly TRBD1 (6 bases). The CDR3 has 15 residues. V dropped 0 bases and J dropped 0 bases, with 7 bases sitting between them. Germline V CDR1 and CDR2: SGHLS, HYDKME. The sequenced CDR3 bases are TGTGCCAGCTCTCTCGGGGACATTTCCAACGAAAGATTATTT. This sequence encodes CASSLGDISNERLF. The whole CDR3 reads CASSLGDISNERLFF.

This clone was found once. Genes and germline come from the mouse. With the read ending 1 residue before the CDR3 end, the germline J gene is used to fill in that end. This chain joins TRBV13-1 and TRBJ2-7, with 10 bases aligning to TRBD2. The CDR3 spans 14 residues. Germline CDR1 and CDR2: NSHNY and SYGAGN. The V segment lost 4 bases and the J segment 4 bases; nucleotides outside the gene matches: 5. The sequenced CDR3 bases are TGTGCCAGCAGTCTCCGGGACTGGGGTTATGAACAGTAC. Its protein is CASSLRDWGYEQY. In full, the CDR3 is CASSLRDWGYEQYF.

This clone was observed once. Gene labels here are mouse ones. The read halts 1 residue ahead of the CDR3 end, with the missing end drawn from the germline J gene. The rearrangement joins TRBV26 to TRBJ1-4; D possibly corresponds to TRBD1 (6 bases). The germline V and J ends were trimmed by 6 bases and 4 bases, with 9 bases remaining between them. This CDR3 spans 13 amino acids. Per the germline V gene, CDR1 is KGHPV and CDR2 is FQNQEV (reference sequence). CDR3 region: CASSGTINERLFF. CDR3 DNA, as far as it was read: TGTGCCAGCAGCGGGACAATCAACGAAAGATTATTT.

On this clone itself: These gene names are mouse names. The DNA ends 1 residue before the CDR3 does, and the rest of the CDR3 is filled in from the germline J gene. The chain employs TRBV26 and TRBJ2-7; D is uncertain. Germline V gene data show CDR1 as KGHPV and CDR2 as FQNQEV (reference sequence). CDR3 size: 11 residues. V was trimmed by 3 bases and J by 7 bases, leaving 7 bases between them. CDR3 DNA, as far as it was read: TGTGCCAGCAGTCTCACAAGGGAACAGTAC. This gives the protein CASSLTREQY. The CDR3 reads in full as CASSLTREQYF.

A word on this clone: Genes here carry mouse names. From the germline J gene comes the end of the CDR3, since the read stops 1 residue before it. The chain uses TRBV26 and TRBJ2-2; D perhaps matches TRBD1 (6 bases). The CDR3 is made up of 15 amino acids. The ends were cut back, 3 bases at V and 0 bases at J, with 8 bases in the middle. CDR1 is KGHPV and CDR2 is FQNQEV in the germline V gene (reference sequence). CDR3 in amino acids: CASSLGTTNTGQLYF. Incomplete CDR3 DNA: TGTGCCAGCAGTCTCGGGACAACAAACACCGGGCAGCTCTAC.

As regards this clone: The genes and germline here are from mouse. The CDR3 is cut off 1 residue early in the read; its end comes from the germline J gene. V gene TRBV29 combines with J gene TRBJ2-4; the match to TRBD1 covers 8 bases. The CDR3 is made up of 15 amino acids. Per germline, CDR1 MSHET and CDR2 SYDVDS. The trim removed 5 bases at V and 0 bases at J, leaving 4 bases unmatched. The sequenced CDR3 bases are TGTGCTAGCAGTGTGGACAGGGAAAGTCAAAACACCTTGTAC. This translates into CASSVDRESQNTLY. The full CDR3 sequence reads CASSVDRESQNTLYF.

This clone was picked up one time. The gene names here belong to mouse. The read falls 1 residue short of the CDR3 end, and the missing part is taken from the germline J gene. The chain uses TRBV26 and TRBJ2-2, with 14 bases fitting TRBD2. Germline V lookup: CDR1 KGHPV, CDR2 FQNQEV (reference sequence). V was clipped by 6 bases and J by 3 bases; unmatched bases: 6. The CDR3 spans 17 residues. The covered CDR3 bases are TGTGCCAGCAGCTTGGGACTGGGGGGGCGCGACACCGGGCAGCTCTAC. This encodes CASSLGLGGRDTGQLY. The full CDR3 is CASSLGLGGRDTGQLYF.

This clone was seen more than once but under ten times. Germline and genes here are mouse. The read finishes 1 residue shy of the CDR3 end, and the germline J gene is used to complete it. The chain joins TRBV23 to TRBJ2-5; the table calls TRBD2, which could not be checked here. There are 15 residues in the CDR3. Germline lookup yields CDR1 KGHTA and CDR2 FQNQQP. CDR3 DNA, as far as it was read: TGCTCCAGCAGTCAGCTGGGAATTAACCAAGACACCCAGTAC. Its protein is CSSSQLGINQDTQY. The CDR3 as a whole reads CSSSQLGINQDTQYF.

This clone is labeled as medium-sized. Gene names and germline refer to mouse. Read sequence stops 1 residue before the CDR3 end, and the germline J gene provides the missing end. The rearrangement uses TRBV31 and TRBJ2-3; the D gene is possibly TRBD2 (6 bases). Per the germline V gene, CDR1 is GKSSPN and CDR2 is SITVG. V shed 0 bases and J shed 0 bases, with 10 bases lying between them. The CDR3 sequence is 15 residues long. The CDR3 is CAWSLGGGSAETLYF. Partial CDR3 DNA: TGTGCCTGGAGTCTAGGTGGGGGAAGTGCAGAAACGCTGTAT.